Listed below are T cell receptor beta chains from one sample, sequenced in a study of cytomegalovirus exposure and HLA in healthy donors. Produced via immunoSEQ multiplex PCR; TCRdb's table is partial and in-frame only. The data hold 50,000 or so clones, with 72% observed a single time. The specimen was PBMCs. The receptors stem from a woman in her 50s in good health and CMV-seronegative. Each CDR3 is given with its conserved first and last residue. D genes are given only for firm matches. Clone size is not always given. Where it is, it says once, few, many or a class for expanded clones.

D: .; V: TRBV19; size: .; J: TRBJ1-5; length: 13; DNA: TGTGCCAGTAGTATAGATCCCTATCAGCCCCAGCATTTT; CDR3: CASSIDPYQPQHF
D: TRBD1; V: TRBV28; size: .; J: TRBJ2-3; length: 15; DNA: TGTGCCAGCAGTATTTTTCAGGGGGCCTCGGATACGCAGTATTTT; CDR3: CASSIFQGASDTQYF
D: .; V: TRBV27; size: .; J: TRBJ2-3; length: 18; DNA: TGTGCCAGCAGTACCCGCCCTATAGCCTGGGTTAGCACAGATACGCAGTATTTT; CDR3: CASSTRPIAWVSTDTQYF
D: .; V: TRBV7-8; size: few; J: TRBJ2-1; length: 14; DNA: TGTGCCAGCAGCTTAGACAGTAACGACAATGAGCAGTTCTTC; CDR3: CASSLDSNDNEQFF
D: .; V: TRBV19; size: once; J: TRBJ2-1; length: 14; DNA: TGTGCCAGTAGCGACACTTCCTTACGGAATGAGCAGTTCTTC; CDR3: CASSDTSLRNEQFF
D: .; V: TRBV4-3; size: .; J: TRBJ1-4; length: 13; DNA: TGCGCCAGCAGCCAAGGCGAGGGTGAAAAACTGTTTTTT; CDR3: CASSQGEGEKLFF
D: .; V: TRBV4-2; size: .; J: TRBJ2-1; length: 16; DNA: TGTGCCAGCAGCCAAGAGGGCACTAGCCAGACCCATGAGCAGTTCTTC; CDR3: CASSQEGTSQTHEQFF
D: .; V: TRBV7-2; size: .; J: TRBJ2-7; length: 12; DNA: TGTGCCAGCAGCCCGGGGTGGAACGAGCAGTACTTC; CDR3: CASSPGWNEQYF
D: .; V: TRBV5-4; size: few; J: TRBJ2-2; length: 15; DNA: TGTGCCAGCAGCTCCGGGACACCAAACACCGGGGAGCTGTTTTTT; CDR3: CASSSGTPNTGELFF
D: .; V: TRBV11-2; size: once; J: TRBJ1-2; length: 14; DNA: TGTGCCAGCAGCTTAGTCGGACACAACTCTGGCTACACCTTC; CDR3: CASSLVGHNSGYTF
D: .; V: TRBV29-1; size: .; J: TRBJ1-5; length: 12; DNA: TGCAGCGTTTCCCTTAGCAATCAGCCCCAGCATTTT; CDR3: CSVSLSNQPQHF
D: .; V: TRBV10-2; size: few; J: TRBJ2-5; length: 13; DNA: TGCGCCAGCAGTGAGGTGCGGGGAGGGACCCAGTACTTC; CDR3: CASSEVRGGTQYF
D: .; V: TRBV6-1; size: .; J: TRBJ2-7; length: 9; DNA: TGTGCCAGCTCGGTCGAGCAGTACTTC; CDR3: CASSVEQYF
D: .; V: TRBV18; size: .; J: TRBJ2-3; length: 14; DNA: TGTGCCAGCTCCACCCGGTTGGTTTCGGATACGCAGTATTTT; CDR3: CASSTRLVSDTQYF
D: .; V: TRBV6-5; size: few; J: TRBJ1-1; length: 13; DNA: TGTGCCAGCAGTTACCCAGGGGTTTCTGAAGCTTTCTTT; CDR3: CASSYPGVSEAFF
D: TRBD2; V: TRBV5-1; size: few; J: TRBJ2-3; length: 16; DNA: TGCGCCGGCAGCGGGGGTAGCGGGATAGGGACAGATACGCAGTATTTT; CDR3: CAGSGGSGIGTDTQYF
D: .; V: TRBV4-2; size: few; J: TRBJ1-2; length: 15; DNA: TGTGCCAGCAGCCAAGTGTCCGGGGTCACCTATGGCTACACCTTC; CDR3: CASSQVSGVTYGYTF
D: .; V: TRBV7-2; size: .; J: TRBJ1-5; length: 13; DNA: TGTGCCAGCAGCCCCCAGGGGTATCAGCCCCAGCATTTT; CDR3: CASSPQGYQPQHF
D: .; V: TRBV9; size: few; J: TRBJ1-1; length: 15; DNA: TGTGCCAGCAGCGTGGGGGGGGGCCTGAACACTGAAGCTTTCTTT; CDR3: CASSVGGGLNTEAFF
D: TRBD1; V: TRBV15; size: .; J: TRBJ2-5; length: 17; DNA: TGTGCCACCAGCAGAGGGGGGACAGGGGTTCGGGGAGAGACCCAGTACTTC; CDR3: CATSRGGTGVRGETQYF
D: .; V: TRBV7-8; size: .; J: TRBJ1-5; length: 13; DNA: TGTGCCAGCAGCTCCCTAGGGGATCAGCCCCAGCATTTT; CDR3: CASSSLGDQPQHF
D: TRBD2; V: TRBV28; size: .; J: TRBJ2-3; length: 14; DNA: TGTGCCAGCAGTTTAGCGGGAGTGGCAGATACGCAGTATTTT; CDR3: CASSLAGVADTQYF
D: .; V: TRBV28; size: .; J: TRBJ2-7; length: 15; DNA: TGTGCCAGCAGTCCATCAGCGGAGGGGACCTACGAGCAGTACTTC; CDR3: CASSPSAEGTYEQYF